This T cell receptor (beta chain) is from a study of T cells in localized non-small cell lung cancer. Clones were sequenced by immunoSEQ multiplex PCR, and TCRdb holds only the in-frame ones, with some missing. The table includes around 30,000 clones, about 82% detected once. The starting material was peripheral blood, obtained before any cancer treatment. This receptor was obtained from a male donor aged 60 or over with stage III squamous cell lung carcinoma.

The CDR3 DNA follows: TGTGCCAGCAGTTACGGGGGACAGGGGCGTAATGAGCAGTTCTTC. Its translation is CASSYGGQGRNEQFF. The chain combines TRBV6-6 with TRBJ2-1; TRBD1 aligns across 10 bases. The V gene end was trimmed by 2 bases and the J gene end by 7 bases; junction bases not matched to a gene: 5. This CDR3 spans 15 amino acids. Germline values: CDR1 MNHNY, CDR2 SVGAGI (reference sequence).